These 5 T cell receptor beta chains originate from one sample sequenced in a study of CD8+ T cells in alopecia areata. The treatment here: oral pan-JAK inhibitor, 5-10 mg twice daily. Sequencing templates came from extracted RNA that was reverse transcribed into cDNA. This table comes from immunoSEQ multiplex PCR, and its TCRdb copy is limited to in-frame clones, with some not included. The table lists more than 150,000 clones, around 56% of them singletons, with 3% to 4% in the top ten. This specimen was CD4+ T cells sorted from blood, taken at week 4, from a patient treated with tofacitinib. The receptors stem from a human donor with alopecia areata.

This chain links TRBV7-9 with TRBJ2-1; 11 bases map to TRBD1. Trimming cost V 5 bases and J 5 bases; bases outside gene matches: 2. In germline, CDR1 is SEHNR, CDR2 FQNEAQ (reference sequence). The CDR3 extends over 14 amino acids. The chain's CDR3 is CASSGQGANNEQFF. The CDR3 nucleotides are TGTGCCAGCAGCGGACAGGGGGCGAACAATGAGCAGTTCTTC.

V usage is TRBV2 and J usage is TRBJ1-6; D perhaps matches TRBD1 (6 bases). The V gene's germline CDR1 is SNHLY and CDR2 FYNNEI. This CDR3 has 13 residues. Trimming pared 7 bases from V and 6 bases from J, leaving 10 bases between. The CDR3 region is CASKGQSNSPLHF. CDR3 sequence (DNA): TGTGCCAGCAAGGGACAAAGTAATTCACCCCTCCACTTT.

V gene TRBV6-5 combines with J gene TRBJ2-7, with 8 bases aligning to TRBD1. Germline V CDR1 and CDR2: MNHEY, SVGAGI. V dropped 5 bases and J dropped 6; count of bases not matched to a gene: 9. CDR3 length equals 14 residues. The CDR3 DNA follows: TGTGCCAGCAGTCCTGGACAGGGTTGGGTCGAGCAGTACTTC. Its translation is CASSPGQGWVEQYF.

In this sample, this clone turned up a few times. The chain recombines TRBV7-9 with TRBJ1-4; a weak D match, TRBD1 (5 bases). The CDR3 runs 14 residues. Germline-derived CDR1 and CDR2 are SEHNR and FQNEAQ (reference sequence). V gave up 3 bases and J gave up 4 bases, with 9 bases separating them. The CDR3 DNA reads TGTGCCAGCAGCTTTACAGGTCGTAATGAAAAACTGTTTTTT. Translating it yields CASSFTGRNEKLFF.

V and J are TRBV19 and TRBJ1-4; D unclear. The germline V gene encodes CDR1 LNHDA and CDR2 SQIVND (reference sequence). The ends were cut back, 3 bases at V and 8 bases at J, with 13 bases in the middle. The CDR3 consists of 14 residues. CDR3 sequence reads: CASSMARMFEKLFF. The CDR3, as DNA: TGTGCCAGTAGTATGGCTCGGATGTTCGAAAAACTGTTTTTT.